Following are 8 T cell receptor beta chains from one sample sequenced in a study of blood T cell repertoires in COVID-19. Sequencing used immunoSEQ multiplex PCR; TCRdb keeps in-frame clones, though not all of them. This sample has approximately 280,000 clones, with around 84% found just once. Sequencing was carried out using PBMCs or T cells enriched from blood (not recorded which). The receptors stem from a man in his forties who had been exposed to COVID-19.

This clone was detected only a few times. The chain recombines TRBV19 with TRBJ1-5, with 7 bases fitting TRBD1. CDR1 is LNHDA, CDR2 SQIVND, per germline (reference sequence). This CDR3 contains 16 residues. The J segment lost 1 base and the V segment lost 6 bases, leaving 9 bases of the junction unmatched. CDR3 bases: TGTGCCAGTAGGATTGAATCGGGACAGAGCAATCAGCCCCAGCATTTT. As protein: CASRIESGQSNQPQHF.

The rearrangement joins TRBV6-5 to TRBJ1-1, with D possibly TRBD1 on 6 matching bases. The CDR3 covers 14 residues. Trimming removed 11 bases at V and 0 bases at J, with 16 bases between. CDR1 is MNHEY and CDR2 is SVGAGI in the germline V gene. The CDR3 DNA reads TGTGCCGTCACCGCAGGGGCGATGAACACTGAAGCTTTCTTT. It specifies CAVTAGAMNTEAFF.

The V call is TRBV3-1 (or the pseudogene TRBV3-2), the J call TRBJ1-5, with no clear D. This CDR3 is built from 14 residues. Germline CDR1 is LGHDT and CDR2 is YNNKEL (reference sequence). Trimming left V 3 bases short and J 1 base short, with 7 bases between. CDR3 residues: CASSQSASNQPQHF. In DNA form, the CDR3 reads TGTGCCAGCAGCCAGAGTGCGAGCAATCAGCCCCAGCATTTT.

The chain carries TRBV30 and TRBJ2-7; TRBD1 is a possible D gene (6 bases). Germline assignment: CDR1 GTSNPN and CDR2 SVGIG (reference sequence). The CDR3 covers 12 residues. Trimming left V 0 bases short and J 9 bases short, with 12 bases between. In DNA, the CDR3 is TGTGCCTGGAGTGTAGGGGGTACGGGGCAGTACTTC. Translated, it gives CAWSVGGTGQYF.

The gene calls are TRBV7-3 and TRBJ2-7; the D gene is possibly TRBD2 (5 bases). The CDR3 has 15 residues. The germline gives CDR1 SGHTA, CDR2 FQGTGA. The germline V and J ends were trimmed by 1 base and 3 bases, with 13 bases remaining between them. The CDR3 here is CASSLSNGLNYEQYF. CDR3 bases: TGTGCCAGCAGCTTAAGCAACGGACTGAACTACGAGCAGTACTTC.

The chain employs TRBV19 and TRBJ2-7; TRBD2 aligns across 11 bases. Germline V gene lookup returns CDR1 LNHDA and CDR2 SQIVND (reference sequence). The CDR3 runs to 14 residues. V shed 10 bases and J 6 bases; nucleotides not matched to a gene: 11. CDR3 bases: TGTGCCACGAAAGCACTAGCGGGAGCAACCGAGCAGTACTTC. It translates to CATKALAGATEQYF.

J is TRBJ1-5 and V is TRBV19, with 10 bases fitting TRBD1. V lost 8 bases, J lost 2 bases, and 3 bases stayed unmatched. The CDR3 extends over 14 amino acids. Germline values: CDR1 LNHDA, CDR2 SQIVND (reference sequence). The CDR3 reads CASGGQGGNQPQHF. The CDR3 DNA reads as TGTGCCAGTGGAGGACAGGGGGGCAATCAGCCCCAGCATTTT.

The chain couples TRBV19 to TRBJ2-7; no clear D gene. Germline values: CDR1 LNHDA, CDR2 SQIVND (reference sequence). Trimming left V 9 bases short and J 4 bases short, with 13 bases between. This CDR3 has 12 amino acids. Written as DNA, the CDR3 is TGTGCCAGCGCGGAGTATCCTTACGAGCAGTACTTC. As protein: CASAEYPYEQYF.